This entry lists 5 T cell receptor beta chains sequenced from one sample in a study of blood T cell repertoires in COVID-19. The data were produced by immunoSEQ multiplex PCR, yet TCRdb's version contains in-frame clones alone and is incomplete. The sample consists of about 210,000 clones, more than 80% of them appearing once. What was sequenced was PBMCs or T cells enriched from blood (not recorded which). The receptors come from a man in his thirties or forties who had recovered from COVID-19.

The chain employs TRBV9 and TRBJ1-5; 8 nucleotides line up with TRBD1. The CDR3 extends over 15 amino acids. Per the germline V gene, CDR1 is SGDLS and CDR2 is YYNGEE. V was pared by 3 bases and J by 0 bases, with 2 bases of the junction left unmatched. As DNA, the CDR3 is TGTGCCAGCAGCGCGACAGGGGATAGCAATCAGCCCCAGCATTTT. Protein sequence: CASSATGDSNQPQHF.

The gene calls are TRBV19 and TRBJ1-3; 9 nucleotides align to TRBD1. The J segment lost 0 bases and the V segment lost 3 bases, leaving 15 bases of the junction unmatched. Germline CDR1 and CDR2: LNHDA and SQIVND (reference sequence). There are 20 residues in the CDR3. CDR3 sequence reads: CASSIFLDRGPLNSGNTIYF. The CDR3 nucleotides are TGTGCCAGTAGTATTTTCTTGGACAGGGGCCCACTGAACTCTGGAAACACCATATATTTT.

This chain joins TRBV19 and TRBJ1-6; D is unclear. Deletions cut 3 bases from V and 7 bases from J, with 4 bases between. CDR3 length: 12 amino acids. The V gene's germline CDR1 is LNHDA and CDR2 SQIVND (reference sequence). In DNA form, the CDR3 reads TGTGCCAGTAGTATGAGAAATTCACCCCTCCACTTT. Amino acid sequence: CASSMRNSPLHF.

V usage is TRBV7-9 and J usage is TRBJ2-3; TRBD2 matches at 7 bases. The CDR3 spans 14 residues. The V gene end was trimmed by 5 bases and the J gene end by 2 bases; junction bases not matched to a gene: 4. CDR1 is SEHNR and CDR2 is FQNEAQ in the germline V gene (reference sequence). The CDR3 reads CASSTSGTTDTQYF. The DNA for the CDR3 is TGTGCCAGCAGCACCAGCGGGACCACAGATACGCAGTATTTT.

The chain has TRBV19 and TRBJ1-5; the D is unclear. Germline assignment: CDR1 LNHDA and CDR2 SQIVND (reference sequence). CDR3 length equals 14 residues. V was cut by 5 bases and J by 11 bases, with 19 bases left in between. The CDR3 DNA reads as TGTGCCAGTAGTGGAGGACTGTCGGGCGGGGCCCAGCATTTT. Amino acid sequence: CASSGGLSGGAQHF.